This T cell receptor (beta chain) was observed in a study of post-analysis software for immune sequencing data. Findings of the study overall: A handful of TRBV segments appeared more often in patients than in controls, and TRBV5-6, TRBV5-1 and TRBV20-1 were among these.

Worth noting for this clonotype: Its target is not known.

cDNA libraries of TCR beta carried unique molecular identifiers. TCRdb itself ran the PCR reads through MiXCR, one entry per CDR3 protein. This sample carries about 540,000 distinct CDR3 sequences, around 31% of them seen once, and the ten largest clones take approximately 6%. With 2 bases removed from V and 5 bases from J, the gap between germline ends came to 17 bases. Germline V gives CDR1 SGHRS, CDR2 YFSETQ. The CDR3 runs to 17 residues. The chain is built from TRBV5-1 and TRBJ1-6; perhaps TRBD1 as D (5 bases). The receptor was isolated from a girl aged 2-17 years with multiple sclerosis. Sequenced input: blood. As DNA, the CDR3 is TGCGCCAGCAGCTTTCCAACGGCTCGGGGCGATAATTCACCCCTCCACTTT. It translates to CASSFPTARGDNSPLHF.